The TCR beta chain under discussion was sequenced for a study of cytomegalovirus exposure and HLA in healthy donors. General observations from the study: Analysis performed later showed TCR beta chains linked to HLA being more clonally expanded than equally common others. Both high specificity and high sensitivity reportedly marked the classifier's diagnosis of cytomegalovirus status.

As regards this clone: Its specificity is unknown.

From germline, CDR1 is SGHTA and CDR2 FQGTGA. The CDR3 is made up of 15 amino acids. The V gene lost 1 base and the J gene lost 3 bases, with 13 bases spanning the gap. The PCR contained 60 Vbeta and 13 Jbeta primers. The data were produced by immunoSEQ multiplex PCR, yet TCRdb's version contains in-frame clones alone and is incomplete. The repertoire has about 60,000 clones, 75% to 85% of them found once; the top ten carry approximately 5.9%. The clonotype was recovered from a male donor in good health and CMV-seronegative. This sequence joins TRBV7-3 and TRBJ2-7, with D possibly matching TRBD1 (6 bases). The specimen sequenced was PBMCs. The CDR3 DNA sequence: TGTGCCAGCAGCTTAAACAGGGAATCTGGCTACGAGCAGTACTTC. Amino acid sequence: CASSLNRESGYEQYF. Full variable domain (outside the CDR3, taken from reference TRBV7-3 and TRBJ2-7): GAGVSQTPSNKVTEKGKYVELRCDPISGHTALYWYRQSLGQGPEFLIYFQGTGAADDSGLPNDRFFAVRPEGSVSTLKIQRTERGDSAVYLCASSLNRESGYEQYFGPGTRLTVT.